A single sample gave rise to the 9 T cell receptor beta chains below, sequenced in a study of glioma-infiltrating T cells. Amplification of TCR alpha and beta CDR3 regions from RNA used iRepertoire nested multiplex PCR. TCRdb reprocessed the multiplex PCR reads with MiXCR, giving one entry per CDR3 protein. The sample contains some 85,000 distinct CDR3 sequences, about 23% of which appear only once. Sequenced input: glioma tissue, nonneoplastic brain tissue, or PBMCs (not recorded which). The receptors stem from a human donor with low-grade glioma or glioblastoma, undergoing nonglioma brain surgery, or in good health (not recorded which).

The rearrangement joins TRBV18 to TRBJ2-1, with D unresolved. Germline V gene lookup returns CDR1 KGHSH and CDR2 LQKENI. Trimming removed 6 bases at V and 9 bases at J, with 18 bases between. This CDR3 spans 14 amino acids. The CDR3, as DNA: TGTGCCAGCTCCTCTTTATTAGAGTCCGGTGAGCAGTTCTTC. It translates to CASSSLLESGEQFF.

This clonotype came up many times. V and J are TRBV28 and TRBJ2-3; D unresolved. The germline CDR1 and CDR2 sequences are MDHEN and SYDVKM. The CDR3 runs 12 residues. Trimming left V 4 bases short and J 6 bases short, with 8 bases between. CDR3 sequence (DNA): TGTGCCAGCAGTTCCGTTCTCGATACGCAGTATTTT. It specifies CASSSVLDTQYF.

In this sample, this clonotype turned up many times. V and J are TRBV20-1 and TRBJ2-7; D possibly corresponds to TRBD1 (5 bases). The CDR3 is 12 amino acids. The ends were cut back, 3 bases at V and 5 bases at J, with 11 bases in the middle. Germline values: CDR1 DFQATT, CDR2 SNEGSKA (reference sequence). CDR3 coding DNA: TGCAGTGCTAGTAGGCAGGGAAACGAGCAGTACTTC. This codes for CSASRQGNEQYF.

The genes are TRBV18 and TRBJ2-1; 14 bases match TRBD2. Per germline, CDR1 KGHSH and CDR2 LQKENI. This CDR3 is built from 16 residues. V shed 3 bases and J 4 bases; nucleotides not matched to a gene: 2. The CDR3 here is CASSPRTSGGYNEQFF. The CDR3 DNA is TGTGCCAGCTCACCCCGGACTAGCGGGGGGTACAATGAGCAGTTCTTC.

This clonotype was counted many times. This chain joins TRBV3-1 and TRBJ1-3, with D hard to call. The ends were cut back, 4 bases at V and 1 base at J, with 14 bases in the middle. Germline V gene sequence: CDR1 LGHDT, CDR2 YNNKEL (reference sequence). This CDR3 spans 16 amino acids. CDR3 sequence reads: CASSRQTLTSGNTIYF. The CDR3 nucleotides read TGTGCCAGCAGCCGTCAAACCCTTACGTCTGGAAACACCATATATTTT. Supplemented by reference TRBV3-1 and TRBJ1-3, the full variable domain reads DTAVSQTPKYLVTQMGNDKSIKCEQNLGHDTMYWYKQDSKKFLKIMFSYNNKELIINETVPNRFSPKSPDKAHLNLHINSLELGDSAVYFCASSRQTLTSGNTIYFGEGSWLTVV.

On this clonotype: A single base separates this from a much larger clone, so it may be a read error. The chain carries TRBV3-1 and TRBJ2-7, with 8 bases that match TRBD2. Germline values: CDR1 LGHDT, CDR2 YNNKEL (reference sequence). The CDR3 is 16 amino acids. V trimming: 6 bases; J trimming: 4 bases; junction bases outside the gene matches: 14. The CDR3 is CASRHTMGTRSYEQYF. The CDR3, as DNA: TGTGCCAGCAGACATACAATGGGGACTAGGTCGTACGAGCAGTACTTC.

This clonotype occurred many times. The chain uses TRBV7-8 and TRBJ2-2; D unresolved. CDR1 and CDR2 from the germline V gene are SGHVS and FQNEAQ. Trimming took off 7 bases at V and 3 bases at J, with 12 bases between the two ends. CDR3 length equals 14 residues. DNA of the CDR3: TGTGCCAGCACCCCACCCCGTCACACCGGGGAGCTGTTTTTT. Translated: CASTPPRHTGELFF.

The table lists this clonotype with many counts. J is TRBJ2-7 and V is TRBV18; TRBD1 matches at 9 bases. Germline CDR1 reads KGHSH; CDR2 reads LQKENI. V lost 3 bases, J lost 9 bases, and 6 bases stayed unmatched. CDR3 length equals 13 residues. Written as DNA, the CDR3 is TGTGCCAGCTCACCTCCGGGACAGGGAGGGCAGTACTTC. This codes for CASSPPGQGGQYF.

This clonotype was observed a handful of times. The junction shows a germline mismatch at one end, possibly a read error. The chain uses TRBV6-1 and TRBJ2-3; 13 nucleotides line up with TRBD2. The germline gives CDR1 MNHNS, CDR2 SASEGT. CDR3 length: 17 residues. CDR3: CTSTSTGLAGEKGTQYF. Here the CDR3 DNA reads TGTACCAGCACCTCAACAGGACTAGCGGGAGAGAAGGGTACGCAGTATTTT.